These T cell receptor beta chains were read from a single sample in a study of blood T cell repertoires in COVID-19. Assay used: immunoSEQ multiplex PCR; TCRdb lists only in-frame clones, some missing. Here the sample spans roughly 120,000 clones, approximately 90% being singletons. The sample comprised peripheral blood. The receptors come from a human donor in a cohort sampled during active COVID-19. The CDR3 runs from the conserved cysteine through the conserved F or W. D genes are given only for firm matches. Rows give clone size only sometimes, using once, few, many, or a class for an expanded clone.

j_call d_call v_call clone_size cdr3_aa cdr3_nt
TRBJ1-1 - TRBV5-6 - CASSLRGTEAFF TGTGCCAGCAGCTTACGGGGGACTGAAGCTTTCTTT
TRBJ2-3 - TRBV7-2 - CASSLDRGNTDTQYF TGTGCCAGCAGCTTAGATCGGGGGAACACAGATACGCAGTATTTT
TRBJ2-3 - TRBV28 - CASSLGGAGLTDTQYF TGTGCCAGCAGTTTGGGGGGGGCAGGGCTCACAGATACGCAGTATTTT
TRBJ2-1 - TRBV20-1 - CSARDPNEQFF TGCAGTGCTAGAGATCCGAATGAGCAGTTCTTC
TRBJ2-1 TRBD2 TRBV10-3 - CAISGGQGGTNEQFF TGTGCCATCAGTGGTGGGCAGGGAGGGACCAATGAGCAGTTCTTC
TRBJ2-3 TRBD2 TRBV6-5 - CASSIERGRTDTQYF TGTGCCAGCAGTATCGAGCGGGGGAGGACAGATACGCAGTATTTT
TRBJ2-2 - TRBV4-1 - CASSQDVQIYTGELFF TGCGCCAGCAGCCAAGATGTACAAATATACACCGGGGAGCTGTTTTTT
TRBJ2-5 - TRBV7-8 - CASSLQRFQETQYF TGTGCCAGCAGCTTACAGCGGTTTCAAGAGACCCAGTACTTC
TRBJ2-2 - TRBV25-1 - CASSERTGHSNTGELFF TGTGCCAGCAGTGAAAGGACGGGACATTCGAACACCGGGGAGCTGTTTTTT
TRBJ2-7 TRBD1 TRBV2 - CASRDAGTGSLGQYF TGTGCCAGCAGGGACGCGGGGACAGGGAGTCTTGGGCAGTACTTC
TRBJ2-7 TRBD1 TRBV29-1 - CSVEDRKHGRGLDF TGCAGCGTTGAAGATCGGAAACACGGCAGGGGGCTCGACTTC
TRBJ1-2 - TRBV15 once CATNGQTDYGYTF TGTGCCACCAATGGACAGACAGACTATGGCTACACCTTC
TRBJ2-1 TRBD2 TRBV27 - CASSSRWTSGAIYNEQFF TGTGCCAGCAGTTCCAGATGGACTAGCGGCGCCATTTACAATGAGCAGTTCTTC
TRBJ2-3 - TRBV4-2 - CASSQPSSDTQYF TGTGCCAGCAGCCAACCCTCGTCAGATACGCAGTATTTT
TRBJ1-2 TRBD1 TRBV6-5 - CASSTRTGGLEGYTF TGTGCCAGCAGTACTCGGACAGGGGGACTTGAAGGCTACACCTTC
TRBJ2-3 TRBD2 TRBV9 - CASSVLGGQRGGFTDTQYF TGTGCCAGCAGCGTACTCGGAGGGCAGCGGGGGGGATTTACAGATACGCAGTATTTT
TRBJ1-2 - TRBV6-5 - CASSYKGWGSYTF TGTGCCAGCAGTTACAAGGGTTGGGGCAGCTACACCTTC
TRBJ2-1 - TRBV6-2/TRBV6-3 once CASSPRAYNEQFF TGTGCCAGCAGCCCCAGGGCCTACAATGAGCAGTTCTTC
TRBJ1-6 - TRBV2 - CASSPGINSPLHF TGTGCCAGCAGTCCAGGGATTAATTCACCCCTCCACTTT
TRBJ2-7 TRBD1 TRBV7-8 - CASSWDRAEFYEQYF TGTGCCAGCAGCTGGGACAGGGCTGAATTCTACGAGCAGTACTTC
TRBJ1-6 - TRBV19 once CASTIQNSPLHF TGTGCCAGTACGATTCAGAATTCACCCCTCCACTTT
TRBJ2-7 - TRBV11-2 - CASSFAPGGGEQYF TGTGCCAGCAGCTTTGCGCCGGGGGGCGGCGAGCAGTACTTC
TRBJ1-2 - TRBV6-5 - CASSYRNYGYTF TGTGCCAGCAGTTACCGGAACTATGGCTACACCTTC
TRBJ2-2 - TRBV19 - CASSIAQIIDTGELFF TGTGCCAGTAGTATAGCCCAGATTATCGACACCGGGGAGCTGTTTTTT
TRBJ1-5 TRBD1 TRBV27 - CASSPGTGRQNQPQHF TGTGCCAGCAGTCCGGGGACAGGGCGGCAGAATCAGCCCCAGCATTTT
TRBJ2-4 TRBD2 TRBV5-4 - CASSLAGVNIQYF TGTGCCAGCAGCCTAGCGGGAGTAAACATTCAGTACTTC
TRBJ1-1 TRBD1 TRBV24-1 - CATSDLGQGIGAFF TGTGCCACCAGTGATTTGGGACAGGGCATCGGAGCTTTCTTT
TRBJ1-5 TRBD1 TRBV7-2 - CASSPSTGGYQPQHF TGTGCCAGCAGCCCCAGTACAGGGGGCTATCAGCCCCAGCATTTT
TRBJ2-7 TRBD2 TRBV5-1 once CASSRTSATYEQYF TGCGCCAGCAGCCGGACTAGCGCCACCTACGAGCAGTACTTC
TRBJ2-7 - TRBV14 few CASSRGTVASYEQYF TGTGCCAGCAGCCGCGGGACAGTCGCCTCCTACGAGCAGTACTTC
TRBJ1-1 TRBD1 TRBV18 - CASSQTGANTEAFF TGTGCCAGCTCCCAGACAGGGGCTAACACTGAAGCTTTCTTT
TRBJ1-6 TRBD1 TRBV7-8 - CASSLQGAVYNSPLHF TGTGCCAGCAGCTTACAGGGGGCTGTTTATAATTCACCCCTCCACTTT
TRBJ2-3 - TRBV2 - CASSRSSADTQYF TGTGCCAGCAGCCGTTCTAGCGCAGATACGCAGTATTTT
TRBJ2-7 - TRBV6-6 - CASSGTGTTTYEQYF TGTGCCAGCAGTGGTACCGGGACAACTACCTACGAGCAGTACTTC
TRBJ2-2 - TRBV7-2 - CASSPVGGQPGELFF TGTGCCAGCAGCCCTGTCGGGGGGCAGCCCGGGGAGCTGTTTTTT
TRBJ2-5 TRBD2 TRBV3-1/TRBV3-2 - CASSLRTSGSRETQYF TGTGCCAGCAGCCTAAGGACTAGCGGGAGCAGAGAGACCCAGTACTTC
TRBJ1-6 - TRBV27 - CASANGKGVNSPLHF TGTGCCAGCGCGAATGGGAAAGGGGTTAATTCACCCCTCCACTTT
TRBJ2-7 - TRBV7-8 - CASSLDSGQYF TGTGCCAGCAGCCTGGACTCCGGGCAGTACTTC
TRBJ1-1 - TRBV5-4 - CASSPYNGGTEAFF TGTGCCAGCAGCCCTTACAATGGGGGGACTGAAGCTTTCTTT
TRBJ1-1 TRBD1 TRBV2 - CASSATGTAEAFF TGTGCCAGCAGTGCCACCGGGACAGCTGAAGCTTTCTTT
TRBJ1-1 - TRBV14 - CASSQGAMNTEAFF TGTGCCAGCAGCCAGGGCGCAATGAACACTGAAGCTTTCTTT
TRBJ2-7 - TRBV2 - CASILRPGYEQYF TGTGCCAGCATCCTCCGGCCGGGCTACGAGCAGTACTTC
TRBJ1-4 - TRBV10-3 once CAIRQATNEKLFF TGTGCCATCCGACAGGCAACTAATGAAAAACTGTTTTTT
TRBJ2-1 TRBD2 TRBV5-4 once CASSGNGRASRYNEQFF TGTGCCAGCAGCGGGAACGGGAGGGCCAGCCGCTACAATGAGCAGTTCTTC
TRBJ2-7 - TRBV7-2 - CASRPGRYYEQYF TGTGCCAGCCGGCCAGGGCGATACTACGAGCAGTACTTC
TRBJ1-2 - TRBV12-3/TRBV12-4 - CASSFSGAYGYTF TGTGCCAGCAGTTTTTCAGGGGCCTATGGCTACACCTTC